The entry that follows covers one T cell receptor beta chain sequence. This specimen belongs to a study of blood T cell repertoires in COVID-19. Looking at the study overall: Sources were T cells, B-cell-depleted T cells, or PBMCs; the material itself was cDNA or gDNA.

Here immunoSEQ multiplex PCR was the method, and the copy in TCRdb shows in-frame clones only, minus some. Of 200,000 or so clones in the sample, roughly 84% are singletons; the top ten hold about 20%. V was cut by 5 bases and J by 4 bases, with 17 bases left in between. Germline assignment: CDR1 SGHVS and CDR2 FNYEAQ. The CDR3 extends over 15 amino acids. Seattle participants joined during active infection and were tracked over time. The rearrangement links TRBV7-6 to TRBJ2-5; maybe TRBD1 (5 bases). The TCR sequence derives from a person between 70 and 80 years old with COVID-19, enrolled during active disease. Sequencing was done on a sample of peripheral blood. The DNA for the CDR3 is TGTGCCAGCAGCCGTCGTCAGGGTGGCGGAGAGACCCAGTACTTC. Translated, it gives CASSRRQGGGETQYF.